The rows below give T cell receptor beta chains drawn from one sample of a study of blood T cell repertoires in COVID-19. Sequenced by immunoSEQ multiplex PCR; TCRdb stores in-frame clones only, minus some. In the table there are roughly 200,000 clones, approximately 80% of which are singletons. The source material was peripheral blood. All receptors derive from a woman aged 40 to 55 with COVID-19, enrolled during active disease. CDR3s include the opening cysteine and the closing phenylalanine or tryptophan. The order of the fields is J gene, D gene, clone size, V gene, CDR3 DNA, CDR3 protein. D genes are given only for firm matches. Where a row states a size, it is once, few, many or the class of an expanded clone; other rows omit it.

TRBJ2-7,TRBD1,-,TRBV29-1,TGCAGCGTTGAAGACTCCGGGACAGTCTACGAGCAGTACTTC,CSVEDSGTVYEQYF
TRBJ1-1,TRBD1,-,TRBV27,TGTGCCAGCAGTTTAAGTTGGGGACAGATGAACACTGAAGCTTTCTTT,CASSLSWGQMNTEAFF
TRBJ2-7,-,-,TRBV6-5,TGTGCCAGCAGGTCGACGGGGAGCTCCTACGAGCAGTACTTC,CASRSTGSSYEQYF
TRBJ1-2,-,-,TRBV24-1,TGTGCCACCAGTGATCAACAGGGCCGCTTGTCGGGCTACACCTTC,CATSDQQGRLSGYTF
TRBJ2-1,-,-,TRBV7-9,TGTGCCAGCAGGGTAGGATGGGGAGGCACCTACAATGAGCAGTTCTTC,CASRVGWGGTYNEQFF
TRBJ1-1,-,-,TRBV27,TGTGCCAGCAGTTTATCGGAGGGAGCGAACACTGAAGCTTTCTTT,CASSLSEGANTEAFF
TRBJ2-3,TRBD1,-,TRBV29-1,TGCAGCGCCGACAGGGGAGCCACAGATACGCAGTATTTT,CSADRGATDTQYF
TRBJ2-7,-,once,TRBV12-3/TRBV12-4,TGTGCCAGCAGTTTGGGGCCGCCCTACGAGCAGTACTTC,CASSLGPPYEQYF
TRBJ1-5,-,-,TRBV6-4,TGTGCCAGCAGTGACCCCTCACAGGACACTAGCAATCAGCCCCAGCATTTT,CASSDPSQDTSNQPQHF
TRBJ1-2,-,-,TRBV5-1,TGCGCCAGCAGCTTGGCCACCGGGGGAAGTGGCTACACCTTC,CASSLATGGSGYTF
TRBJ2-3,-,-,TRBV29-1,TGCAGCGCCTACAGGTCGAGCACAGATACGCAGTATTTT,CSAYRSSTDTQYF
TRBJ1-1,TRBD1,few,TRBV19,TGTGCCAGTAGTTACCCGGGGACAGCTGACACTGAAGCTTTCTTT,CASSYPGTADTEAFF
TRBJ2-2,TRBD2,once,TRBV28,TGTGCCAGCAGTTCCCCGGGACTAGCGGGACTCCAGGCCGGGGAGCTGTTTTTT,CASSSPGLAGLQAGELFF
TRBJ2-1,TRBD1,few,TRBV6-4,TGTGCCAGCAGACACAGGGGCGGTGAGCAGTTCTTC,CASRHRGGEQFF
TRBJ2-7,TRBD1,-,TRBV19,TGTGCCAGTTCTCCCGGGACAGGGGTGAGGGAGCAGTACTTC,CASSPGTGVREQYF
TRBJ1-2,-,-,TRBV6-1,TGTGCCAGCAGTGAAATAGTAGGGAGTTTCAACTATGGCTACACCTTC,CASSEIVGSFNYGYTF
TRBJ2-2,-,-,TRBV6-4,TGTGCCAGCTCTCGTACTCGGGTAGGCACCGGGGAGCTGTTTTTT,CASSRTRVGTGELFF
TRBJ1-4,TRBD1,-,TRBV5-8,TGTGCCAGCAGCTTGGGGCAGGGGGCCGGCCGTAATGAAAAACTGTTTTTT,CASSLGQGAGRNEKLFF
TRBJ2-7,TRBD2,few,TRBV10-2,TGCGCCAGCAGTATACTAGCGGGAGTCGACGAGCAGTACTTC,CASSILAGVDEQYF
TRBJ1-2,-,-,TRBV19,TGTGCCAGTAGTATTTCGGGGGGCGGCGATGGCTACACCTTC,CASSISGGGDGYTF
TRBJ2-5,-,-,TRBV6-5,TGTGCCAGCAGTTTAGCCGGGGGTCCAGAGACCCAGTACTTC,CASSLAGGPETQYF
TRBJ2-1,TRBD1,-,TRBV18,TGTGCCAGCTCAAGGGACAGGGTAGGGAATGAGCAGTTCTTC,CASSRDRVGNEQFF
TRBJ2-3,-,once,TRBV6-5,TGTGCCAGCAGAGCGGCCGGGAGATACACAGATACGCAGTATTTT,CASRAAGRYTDTQYF
TRBJ1-1,TRBD1,-,TRBV6-5,TGTGCCAGCAGTTACTGGGACAGATCCTCGACTGAAGCTTTCTTT,CASSYWDRSSTEAFF
TRBJ1-6,TRBD1,-,TRBV6-5,TGTGCCAGCAGCCGAACAGGGGGTCTTTCACCCCTCCACTTT,CASSRTGGLSPLHF
TRBJ1-2,-,once,TRBV2,TGTGCCAGCTCCTTTACTAACTATGGCTACACCTTC,CASSFTNYGYTF
TRBJ1-2,TRBD1,few,TRBV5-1,TGCGCCAGCAGCTCGACGACAGGGGGCGACTATGGCTACACCTTC,CASSSTTGGDYGYTF
TRBJ1-2,-,few,TRBV19,TGTGCCAGTAGTTCCGACATACTCTATGGCTACACCTTC,CASSSDILYGYTF
TRBJ1-5,-,-,TRBV2,TGTGCCAGCAGTGAGAGGCAGGGCCTGTCTTATAGCAATCAGCCCCAGCATTTT,CASSERQGLSYSNQPQHF
TRBJ1-3,-,-,TRBV14,TGTGCCAGCAGCCTGAGGCCCCAAAACACCATATATTTT,CASSLRPQNTIYF
TRBJ2-5,TRBD1,-,TRBV7-6,TGTGCCAGCAGCTTAGACAGGGGGCTTTGGGAAGAGACCCAGTACTTC,CASSLDRGLWEETQYF
TRBJ1-2,-,-,TRBV29-1,TGCAGCGCCCGGGGGAGCGATGGCTACACCTTC,CSARGSDGYTF
TRBJ1-3,TRBD1,-,TRBV14,TGTGCCAGCAGCTCTCGACAGGGGCTAGGAAACACCATATATTTT,CASSSRQGLGNTIYF
TRBJ2-7,TRBD1,-,TRBV24-1,TGTGCCACCAGTGATCCCGCCCAGGGGGCGAGGGACGAGCAGTACTTC,CATSDPAQGARDEQYF
TRBJ1-3,-,-,TRBV29-1,TGCAGCGTTGTTACCAGGGAAACTGGAAACACCATATATTTT,CSVVTRETGNTIYF
TRBJ1-2,TRBD1,once,TRBV6-5,TGTGCCAGCAGTTACTCGGGGACAGGTGGCCCTTGGGGCTACACCTTC,CASSYSGTGGPWGYTF
TRBJ1-2,TRBD1,-,TRBV18,TGTGCCAGCACTCTACAGGGGCAGGACTATGGCTACACCTTC,CASTLQGQDYGYTF